What follows is one TCR beta chain and its context. Its antigen is currently unknown. The sample is drawn from a study of T cell responses to AZD1222 COVID-19 vaccine. Study results and limitations: Vaccination with two AZD1222 doses was followed by a rise in Spike-specific TCR breadth and depth. Samples come after the peak T cell response, not at day 14. Regions 160-218 and 743-854 dominated among vaccine-associated CD4 TCRs spanning spike. Among spike-specific TCRs, nearly half reportedly target unmutated variant regions.

The protocol was immunoSEQ multiplex PCR, while the TCRdb copy is restricted to in-frame clones and leaves out a portion. The table lists approximately 52,000 clones, over 80% of them singletons. The source material was peripheral blood, sampled 28 days after the second AZD1222 dose. The source of this sequence is an adult who received the AZD1222 COVID-19 vaccine.

The CDR3: CASSSGRGELEQYF. The CDR3 nucleotides are TGTGCCAGCAGCTCCGGGAGGGGCGAGTTGGAGCAGTACTTC. The chain joins TRBV7-8 to TRBJ2-7, with 8 bases fitting TRBD2. CDR3 size: 14 residues. Germline loops: CDR1 SGHVS, CDR2 FQNEAQ. V lost 4 bases, J lost 7 bases, and 9 bases stayed unmatched.